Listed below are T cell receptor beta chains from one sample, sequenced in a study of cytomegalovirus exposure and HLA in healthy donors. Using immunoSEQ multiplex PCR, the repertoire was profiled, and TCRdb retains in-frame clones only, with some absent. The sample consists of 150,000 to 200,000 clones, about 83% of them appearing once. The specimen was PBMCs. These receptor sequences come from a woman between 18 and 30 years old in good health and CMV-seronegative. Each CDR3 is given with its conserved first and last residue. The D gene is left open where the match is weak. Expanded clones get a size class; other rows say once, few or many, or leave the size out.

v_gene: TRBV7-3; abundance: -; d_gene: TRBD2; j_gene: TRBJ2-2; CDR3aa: CASSHPTSGGSPGELFF; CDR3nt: TGTGCCAGCAGCCATCCCACTAGCGGGGGCTCCCCCGGGGAGCTGTTTTTT
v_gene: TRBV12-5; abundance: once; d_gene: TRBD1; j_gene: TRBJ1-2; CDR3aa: CASSSTETGNYGYTF; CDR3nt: TGTGCTAGTAGTTCAACCGAGACAGGGAACTATGGCTACACCTTC
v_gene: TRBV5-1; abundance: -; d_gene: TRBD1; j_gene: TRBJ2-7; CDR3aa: CASGEPRFLVGKTQGALSYEQYF; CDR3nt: TGCGCCAGCGGCGAGCCCCGTTTCCTGGTTGGAAAAACCCAGGGGGCGCTCTCCTACGAGCAGTACTTC
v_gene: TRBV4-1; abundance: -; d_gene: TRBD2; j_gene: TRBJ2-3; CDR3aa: CASSPSLLREKNTDTQYF; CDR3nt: TGCGCCAGCAGCCCATCGCTGTTGCGGGAGAAGAACACAGATACGCAGTATTTT
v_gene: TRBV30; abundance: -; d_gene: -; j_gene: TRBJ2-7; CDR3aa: CAWSAPYEQYF; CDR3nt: TGTGCCTGGAGTGCTCCGTACGAGCAGTACTTC
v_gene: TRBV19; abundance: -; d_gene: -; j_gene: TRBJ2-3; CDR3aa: CASRRATDTQYF; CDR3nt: TGTGCCAGTCGGAGGGCGACAGATACGCAGTATTTT
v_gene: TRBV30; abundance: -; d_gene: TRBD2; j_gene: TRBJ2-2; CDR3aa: CAWRKAGDTGELFF; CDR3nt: TGTGCCTGGAGGAAAGCGGGGGACACCGGGGAGCTGTTTTTT
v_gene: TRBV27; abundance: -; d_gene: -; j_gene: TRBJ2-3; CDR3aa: CASSLRGTDTQYF; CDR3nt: TGTGCCAGCAGTTTGAGGGGCACAGATACGCAGTATTTT
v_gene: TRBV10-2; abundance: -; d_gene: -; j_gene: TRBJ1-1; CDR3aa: CASTTEQYTEAFF; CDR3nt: TGCGCCAGCACTACGGAACAGTACACTGAAGCTTTCTTT
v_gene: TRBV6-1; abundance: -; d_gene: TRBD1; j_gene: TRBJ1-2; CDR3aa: CASSEASAGTGGRGYTF; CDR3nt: TGTGCCAGCAGTGAAGCCTCAGCCGGGACAGGGGGACGCGGCTACACCTTC
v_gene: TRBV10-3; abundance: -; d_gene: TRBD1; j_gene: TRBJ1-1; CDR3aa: CAISELRTGGAFF; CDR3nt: TGTGCCATCAGTGAGCTCAGGACAGGCGGAGCTTTCTTT
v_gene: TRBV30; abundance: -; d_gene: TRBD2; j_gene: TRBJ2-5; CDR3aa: CAWSVVKRGGLSTQYF; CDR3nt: TGTGCCTGGAGTGTAGTAAAGCGGGGGGGCCTTTCGACCCAGTACTTC
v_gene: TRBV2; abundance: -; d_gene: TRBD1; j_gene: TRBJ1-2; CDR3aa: CASSDRSGTGNGYTF; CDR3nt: TGTGCCAGCAGTGACCGTTCCGGGACAGGGAATGGCTACACCTTC
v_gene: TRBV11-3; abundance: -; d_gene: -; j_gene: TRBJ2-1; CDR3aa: CASSLGGSSYNEQFF; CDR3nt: TGTGCCAGCAGCTTGGGGGGTAGCTCCTACAATGAGCAGTTCTTC
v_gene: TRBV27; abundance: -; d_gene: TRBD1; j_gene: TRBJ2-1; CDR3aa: CASGIGTGPYNEQFF; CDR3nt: TGTGCCAGCGGGATCGGGACAGGACCCTACAATGAGCAGTTCTTC
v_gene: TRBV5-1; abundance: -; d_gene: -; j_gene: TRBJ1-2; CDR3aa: CASTPYSNYGYTF; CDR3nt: TGCGCCAGCACCCCGTACTCTAACTATGGCTACACCTTC
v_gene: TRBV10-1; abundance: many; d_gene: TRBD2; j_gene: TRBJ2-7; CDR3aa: CASSESMGPRDYLYEQYF; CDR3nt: TGCGCCAGCAGTGAGTCGATGGGGCCCCGGGACTACCTATACGAGCAGTACTTC
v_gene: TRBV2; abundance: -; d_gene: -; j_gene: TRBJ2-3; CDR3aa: CASTLEAASTDTQYF; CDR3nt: TGTGCCAGCACCCTCGAGGCTGCTAGCACAGATACGCAGTATTTT
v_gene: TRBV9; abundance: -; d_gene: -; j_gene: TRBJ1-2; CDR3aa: CASSVASRVPYGYTF; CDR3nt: TGTGCCAGCAGCGTAGCATCCAGGGTACCCTATGGCTACACCTTC
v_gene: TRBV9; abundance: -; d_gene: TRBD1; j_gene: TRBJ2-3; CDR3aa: CASSVGWDRGGKGTQYF; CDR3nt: TGTGCCAGCAGCGTAGGTTGGGACAGGGGAGGTAAGGGTACGCAGTATTTT
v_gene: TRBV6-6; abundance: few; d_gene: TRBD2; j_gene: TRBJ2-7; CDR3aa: CASSPGGGGYEQYF; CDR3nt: TGTGCCAGCAGTCCTGGTGGGGGGGGCTACGAGCAGTACTTC
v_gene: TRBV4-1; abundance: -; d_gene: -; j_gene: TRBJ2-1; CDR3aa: CASTPGYSSYNEQFF; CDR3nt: TGCGCCAGCACCCCCGGATACAGCTCCTACAATGAGCAGTTCTTC
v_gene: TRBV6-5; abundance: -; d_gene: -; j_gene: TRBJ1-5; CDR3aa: CASSRGQTHQPQHF; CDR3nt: TGTGCCAGCAGCCGCGGACAGACTCATCAGCCCCAGCATTTT
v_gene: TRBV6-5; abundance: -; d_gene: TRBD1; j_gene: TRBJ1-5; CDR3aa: CASSSPGQGSNQPQHF; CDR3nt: TGTGCCAGCAGTTCACCCGGACAGGGGAGCAATCAGCCCCAGCATTTT
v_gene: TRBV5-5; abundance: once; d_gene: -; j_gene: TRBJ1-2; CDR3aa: CASSPGDGRGYGYTF; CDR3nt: TGTGCCAGCAGCCCTGGAGATGGGAGGGGCTATGGCTACACCTTC
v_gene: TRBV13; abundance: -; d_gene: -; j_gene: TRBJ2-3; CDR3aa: CASSPWALNTDTQYF; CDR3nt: TGTGCCAGCAGCCCATGGGCCCTAAACACAGATACGCAGTATTTT
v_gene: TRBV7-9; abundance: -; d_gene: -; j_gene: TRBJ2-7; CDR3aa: CASSFGQKAYEQYF; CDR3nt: TGTGCCAGCAGCTTTGGACAGAAAGCCTACGAGCAGTACTTC
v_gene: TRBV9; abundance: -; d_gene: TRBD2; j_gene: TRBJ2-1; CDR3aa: CASSSRREVVEQFF; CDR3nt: TGTGCCAGCAGCAGCCGGCGGGAGGTGGTTGAGCAGTTCTTC